This TCR beta chain was sequenced in a study of cytomegalovirus exposure and HLA in healthy donors. Study-wide context: The 120 or so validation repertoires, a later analysis reported, used the same platform as the 666 first-cohort repertoires.

This clone came up once. The target antigen is unknown. Germline V lookup: CDR1 SGHDN, CDR2 FVKESK. V lost 7 bases to trimming and J lost 3 bases, with 13 bases between them. This CDR3 spans 13 amino acids. The validation cohort, a group of 130 or so subjects, included the donors and was separate from the approximately 700-subject first cohort. Study findings and constraints: The study designated 150 to 200 TCR beta chains cytomegalovirus-associated.

Clones were sequenced by immunoSEQ multiplex PCR, and TCRdb holds only the in-frame ones, with some missing. The data show 150,000 or so clones, 85% seen once. The receptor was isolated from a man under 40 in good health and CMV-seropositive. This chain joins TRBV14 and TRBJ2-7; D is possibly TRBD2 (6 bases). Material: PBMCs. The CDR3 DNA reads as TGTGCCAGCACCGTCGGAGGGAGCTACGAGCAGTACTTC. It translates to CASTVGGSYEQYF.